The clone carrying this T cell receptor (beta chain) was counted ten times or more. The target antigen is unknown. Unsorted libraries were generated from 2 million PBMCs held at -80 degrees C. 5'RACE with 10-nucleotide random UMIs generated the cDNA. One entry per CDR3 protein, called by TCRdb with MiXCR from the 5' RACE reads. The table lists about 35,000 distinct CDR3 sequences, 3.5% to 4% of them singletons. These data originate in a study of neurological immune-mediated disorders. Whole-study findings and limits: The expanded clones of different subjects shared no CDR3 amino acid sequences (suggesting private repertoires in all groups). Neither clinical nor MRI features were associated with the multiple sclerosis repertoire cluster.

The ends lost 6 bases at V and 4 bases at J; junction bases unmatched: 29. Per germline, CDR1 MNHEY and CDR2 SVGEGT. The CDR3 covers 23 residues. V and J are TRBV6-2 or TRBV6-3 and TRBJ2-3; 12 bases are a match to TRBD2. The clonotype was recovered from a man aged 25-40 years with multiple sclerosis. Sequenced material: PBMCs. The CDR3 is CASRQTTTPILAGGQSLADTQYF. CDR3 nucleotide sequence: TGTGCCAGCAGGCAGACAACTACCCCGATTCTAGCGGGGGGGCAGAGTCTTGCAGATACGCAGTATTTT.